This T cell receptor (beta chain) derives from a study of cytomegalovirus exposure and HLA in healthy donors. Study overall: In a previous analysis, 117 million unique TCR beta sequences were found from about 190 million T cells. Points from the study as a whole: Some V segments, TRBV6-2 and TRBV6-3 among them, were indistinguishable and were therefore excluded. Several of the most significant clusters appeared linked to common viral pathogens, based on a later analysis. Among donors in an Asian-associated ancestry cluster, a later analysis reportedly found fewer N-insertions than the roughly 700-donor mean.

Primers for the PCR totalled 60 Vbeta and 13 Jbeta. Assay used: immunoSEQ multiplex PCR; TCRdb lists only in-frame clones, some missing. Of 95,000 to 150,000 clones listed, roughly 80% were seen once; the top ten hold 7.5% to 10%. This CDR3 is built from 14 residues. With 5 bases clipped from V and 3 bases from J, the junction kept 6 bases outside the gene matches. Germline-derived CDR1 and CDR2 are MNHEY and SMNVEV (reference sequence). Comments on this clone: Its antigen is still unknown.

This receptor was obtained from a female donor in good health and CMV-seropositive. The V gene is TRBV27, the J gene TRBJ2-7; 8 bases line up with TRBD1. Specimen: PBMCs. The CDR3 region is CASSPTGVGYEQYF. The CDR3 bases are TGTGCCAGCAGTCCGACAGGGGTCGGCTACGAGCAGTACTTC.